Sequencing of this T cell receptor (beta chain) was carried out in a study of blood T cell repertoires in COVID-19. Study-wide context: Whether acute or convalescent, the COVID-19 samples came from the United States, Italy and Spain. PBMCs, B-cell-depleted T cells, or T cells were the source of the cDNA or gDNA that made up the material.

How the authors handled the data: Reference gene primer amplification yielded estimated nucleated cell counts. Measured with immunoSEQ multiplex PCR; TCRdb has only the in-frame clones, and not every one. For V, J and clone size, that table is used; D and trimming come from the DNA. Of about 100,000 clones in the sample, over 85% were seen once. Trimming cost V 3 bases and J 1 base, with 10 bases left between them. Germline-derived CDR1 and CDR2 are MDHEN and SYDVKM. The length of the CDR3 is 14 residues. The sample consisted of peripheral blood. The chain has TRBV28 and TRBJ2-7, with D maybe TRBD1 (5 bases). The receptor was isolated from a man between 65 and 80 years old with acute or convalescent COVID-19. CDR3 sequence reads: CASSLDIGSYEQYF. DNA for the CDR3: TGTGCCAGCAGTTTGGACATAGGTTCCTACGAGCAGTACTTC.